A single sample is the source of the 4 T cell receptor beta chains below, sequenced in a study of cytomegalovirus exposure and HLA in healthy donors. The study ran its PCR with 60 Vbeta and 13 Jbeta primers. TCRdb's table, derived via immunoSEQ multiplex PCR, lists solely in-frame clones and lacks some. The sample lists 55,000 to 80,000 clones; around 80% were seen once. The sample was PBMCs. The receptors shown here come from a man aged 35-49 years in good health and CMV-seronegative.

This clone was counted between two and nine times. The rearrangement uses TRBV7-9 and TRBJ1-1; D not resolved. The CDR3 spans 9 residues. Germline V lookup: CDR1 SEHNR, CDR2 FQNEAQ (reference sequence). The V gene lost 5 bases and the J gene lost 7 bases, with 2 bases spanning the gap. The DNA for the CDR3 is TGTGCCAGCAGCCATGAAGCTTTCTTT. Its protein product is CASSHEAFF.

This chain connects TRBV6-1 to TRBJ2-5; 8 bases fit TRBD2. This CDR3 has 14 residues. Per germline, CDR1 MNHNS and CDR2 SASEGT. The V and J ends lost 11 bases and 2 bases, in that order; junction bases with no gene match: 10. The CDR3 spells CAGRVAGGQETQYF. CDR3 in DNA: TGTGCCGGTAGGGTGGCGGGGGGACAAGAGACCCAGTACTTC.

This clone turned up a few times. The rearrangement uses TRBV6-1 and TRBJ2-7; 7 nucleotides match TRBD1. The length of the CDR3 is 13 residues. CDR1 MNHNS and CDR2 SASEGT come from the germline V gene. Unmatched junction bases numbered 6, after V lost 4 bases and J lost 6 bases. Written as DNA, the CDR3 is TGTGCCAGCAGTGGACAGGGTTGGGGCGAGCAGTACTTC. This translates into CASSGQGWGEQYF.

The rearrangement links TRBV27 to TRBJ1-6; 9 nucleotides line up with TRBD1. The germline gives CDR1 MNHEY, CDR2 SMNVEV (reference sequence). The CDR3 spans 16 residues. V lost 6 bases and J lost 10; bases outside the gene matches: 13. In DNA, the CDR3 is TGTGCCAGCAGCGGTGTATCGGACAGGGGAAAATCACCCCTCCACTTT. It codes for CASSGVSDRGKSPLHF.